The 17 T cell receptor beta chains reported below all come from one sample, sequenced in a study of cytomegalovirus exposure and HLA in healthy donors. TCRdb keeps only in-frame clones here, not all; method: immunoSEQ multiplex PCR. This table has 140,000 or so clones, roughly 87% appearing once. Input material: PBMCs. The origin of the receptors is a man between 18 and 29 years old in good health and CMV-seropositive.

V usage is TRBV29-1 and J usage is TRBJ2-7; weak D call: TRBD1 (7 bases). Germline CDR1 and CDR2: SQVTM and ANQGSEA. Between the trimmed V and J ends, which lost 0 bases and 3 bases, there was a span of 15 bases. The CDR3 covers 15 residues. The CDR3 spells CSVEDRVRGDYEQYF. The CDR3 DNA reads TGCAGCGTTGAAGATCGGGTCAGGGGGGACTACGAGCAGTACTTC.

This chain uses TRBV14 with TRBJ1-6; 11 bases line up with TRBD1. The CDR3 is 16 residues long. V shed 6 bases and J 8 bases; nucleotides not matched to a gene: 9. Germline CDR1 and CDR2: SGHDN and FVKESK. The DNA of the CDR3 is TGTGCCAGCAGTCCATGGGGACAGGGGGGACATTCACCCCTCCACTTT. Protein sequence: CASSPWGQGGHSPLHF.

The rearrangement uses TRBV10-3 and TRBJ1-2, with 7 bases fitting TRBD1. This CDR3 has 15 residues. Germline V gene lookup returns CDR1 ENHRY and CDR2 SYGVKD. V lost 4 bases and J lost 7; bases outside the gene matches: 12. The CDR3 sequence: CAISVQGFSEGGYTF. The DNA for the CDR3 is TGTGCCATCAGTGTACAGGGGTTCTCAGAAGGTGGCTACACCTTC.

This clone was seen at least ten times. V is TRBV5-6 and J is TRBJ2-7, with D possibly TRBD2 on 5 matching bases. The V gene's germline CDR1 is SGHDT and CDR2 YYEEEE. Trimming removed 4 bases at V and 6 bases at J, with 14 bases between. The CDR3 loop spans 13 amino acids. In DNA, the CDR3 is TGTGCCAGCAGCCTGTGGTCGGCGGGCGAGCAGTACTTC. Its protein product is CASSLWSAGEQYF.

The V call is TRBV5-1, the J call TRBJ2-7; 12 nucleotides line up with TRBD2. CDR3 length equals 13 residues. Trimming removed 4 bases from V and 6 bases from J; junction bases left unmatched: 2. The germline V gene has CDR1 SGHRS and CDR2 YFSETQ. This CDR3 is CASSQGLAGEQYF. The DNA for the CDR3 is TGCGCCAGCAGCCAGGGACTAGCGGGCGAGCAGTACTTC.

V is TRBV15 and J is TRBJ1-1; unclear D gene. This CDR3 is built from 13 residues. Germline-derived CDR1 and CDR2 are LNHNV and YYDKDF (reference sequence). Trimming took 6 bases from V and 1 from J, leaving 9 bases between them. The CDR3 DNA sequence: TGTGCCACCAGTGAAGAGGCGAACACTGAAGCTTTCTTT. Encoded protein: CATSEEANTEAFF.

The CDR3 reads CASSLGQVLSYEQYF. In nucleotides, the CDR3 is TGCGCCAGCAGCTTGGGACAGGTACTTTCCTACGAGCAGTACTTC. The chain has TRBV5-1 and TRBJ2-7, with TRBD1 as a possible D gene (6 bases). Trimming stripped 0 bases from V and 1 base from J, with 11 bases between. CDR1 is SGHRS, CDR2 YFSETQ, per germline. This CDR3 comprises 15 residues.

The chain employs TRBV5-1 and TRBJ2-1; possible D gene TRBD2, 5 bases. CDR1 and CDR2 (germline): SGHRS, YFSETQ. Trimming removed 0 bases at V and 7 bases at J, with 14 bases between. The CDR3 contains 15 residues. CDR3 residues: CASSLGSVGFNEQFF. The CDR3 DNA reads TGCGCCAGCAGCTTGGGTAGCGTCGGATTTAATGAGCAGTTCTTC.

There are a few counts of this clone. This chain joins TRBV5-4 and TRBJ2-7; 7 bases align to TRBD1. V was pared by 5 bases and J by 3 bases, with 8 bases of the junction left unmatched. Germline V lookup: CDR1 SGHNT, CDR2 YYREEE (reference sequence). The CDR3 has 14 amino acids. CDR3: CASSLTGVSYEQYF. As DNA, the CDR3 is TGTGCCAGCAGTTTAACAGGGGTTAGCTACGAGCAGTACTTC.

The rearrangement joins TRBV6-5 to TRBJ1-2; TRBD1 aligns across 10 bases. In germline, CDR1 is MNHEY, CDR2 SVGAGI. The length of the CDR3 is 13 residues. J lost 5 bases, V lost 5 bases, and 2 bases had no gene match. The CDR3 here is CASSRDRGYGYTF. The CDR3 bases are TGTGCCAGCAGTAGGGACAGGGGTTATGGCTACACCTTC.

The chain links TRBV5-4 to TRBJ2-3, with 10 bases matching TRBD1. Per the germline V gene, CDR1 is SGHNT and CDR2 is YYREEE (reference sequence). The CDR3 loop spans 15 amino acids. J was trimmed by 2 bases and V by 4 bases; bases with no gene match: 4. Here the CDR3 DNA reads TGTGCCAGCAGCGGACAGGGGGGATTCACAGATACGCAGTATTTT. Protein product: CASSGQGGFTDTQYF.

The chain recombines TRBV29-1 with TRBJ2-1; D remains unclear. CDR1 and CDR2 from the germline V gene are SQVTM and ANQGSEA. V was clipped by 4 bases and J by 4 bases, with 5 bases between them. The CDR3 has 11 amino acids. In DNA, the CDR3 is TGCAGCGTTGTCTATTACAATGAGCAGTTCTTC. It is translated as CSVVYYNEQFF.

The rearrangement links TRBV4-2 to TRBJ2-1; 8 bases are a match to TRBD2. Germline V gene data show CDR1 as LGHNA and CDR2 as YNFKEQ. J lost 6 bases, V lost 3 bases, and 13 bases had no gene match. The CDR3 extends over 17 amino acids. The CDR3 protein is CASSQLGWRGVLNEQFF. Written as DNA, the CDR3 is TGTGCCAGCAGCCAGTTGGGGTGGCGGGGGGTCCTCAATGAGCAGTTCTTC.

CDR3 bases: TGTGCCAGCATATCTAATAGCGGGATGAAGACGCAGTATTTT. Translated, it gives CASISNSGMKTQYF. J is TRBJ2-3 and V is TRBV2, with TRBD2 matching 8 bases. Germline assignment: CDR1 SNHLY and CDR2 FYNNEI. V lost 7 bases and J lost 9; bases outside the gene matches: 12. CDR3 length equals 14 residues.

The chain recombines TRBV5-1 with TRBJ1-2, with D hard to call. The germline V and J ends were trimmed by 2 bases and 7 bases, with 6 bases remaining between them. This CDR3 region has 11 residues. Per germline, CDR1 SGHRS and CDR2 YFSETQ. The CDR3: CASSFAGGYTF. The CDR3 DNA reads TGCGCCAGCAGCTTTGCCGGTGGCTACACCTTC.

CDR3 sequence (DNA): TGTGCCAGCAGCCCAACCAATAACTACTACGAGCAGTACTTC. Its translation is CASSPTNNYYEQYF. V and J are TRBV7-9 and TRBJ2-7; D is unclear. The V gene's germline CDR1 is SEHNR and CDR2 FQNEAQ (reference sequence). This CDR3 is built from 14 residues. Trimming stripped 5 bases from V and 3 bases from J, with 14 bases between.

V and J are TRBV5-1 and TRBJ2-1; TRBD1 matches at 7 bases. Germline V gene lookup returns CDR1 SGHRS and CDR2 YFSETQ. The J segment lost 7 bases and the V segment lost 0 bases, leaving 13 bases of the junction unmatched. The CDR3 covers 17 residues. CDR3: CASSLEGSGAGGNEQFF. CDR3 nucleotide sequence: TGCGCCAGCAGCTTGGAGGGGTCAGGGGCAGGGGGAAATGAGCAGTTCTTC.